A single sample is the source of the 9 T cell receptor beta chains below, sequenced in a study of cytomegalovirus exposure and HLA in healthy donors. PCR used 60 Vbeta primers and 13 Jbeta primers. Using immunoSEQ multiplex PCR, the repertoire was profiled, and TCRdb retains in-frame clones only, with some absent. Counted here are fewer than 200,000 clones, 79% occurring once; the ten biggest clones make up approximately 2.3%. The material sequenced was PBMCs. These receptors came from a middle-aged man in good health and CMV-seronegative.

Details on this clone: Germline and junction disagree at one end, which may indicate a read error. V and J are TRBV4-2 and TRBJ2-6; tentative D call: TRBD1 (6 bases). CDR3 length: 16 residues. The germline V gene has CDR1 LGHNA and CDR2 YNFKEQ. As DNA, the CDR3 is TGTGCCAGCAGCCCCTATACAGGGTCCGGGGCCAACGGCCTGACTTTC. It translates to CASSPYTGSGANGLTF.

This CDR3 is CASSSVPGALGELFF. The CDR3 DNA is TGTGCCAGCAGCTCTGTCCCAGGGGCGCTCGGGGAGCTGTTTTTT. V and J are TRBV5-6 and TRBJ2-2, with D possibly being TRBD1 (6 bases). There are 15 residues in the CDR3. Per the germline V gene, CDR1 is SGHDT and CDR2 is YYEEEE. V was cut by 3 bases and J by 7 bases, with 16 bases left in between.

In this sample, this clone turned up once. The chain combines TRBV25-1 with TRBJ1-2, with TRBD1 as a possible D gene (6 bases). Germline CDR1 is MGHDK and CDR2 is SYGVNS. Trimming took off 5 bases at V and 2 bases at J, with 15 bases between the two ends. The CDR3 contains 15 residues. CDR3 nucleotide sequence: TGTGCCAGCAGTCCCGTGGGGGCAGCGAACTATGGCTACACCTTC. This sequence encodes CASSPVGAANYGYTF.

This chain's CDR3 is CASSHSGTGEETQYF. CDR3 nucleotides: TGCGCCAGCAGCCATTCCGGGACAGGGGAAGAGACCCAGTACTTC. The chain recombines TRBV4-1 with TRBJ2-5; 10 bases match TRBD1. J was trimmed by 3 bases and V by 3 bases; bases with no gene match: 4. The CDR3 runs 15 residues. Per germline, CDR1 MGHRA and CDR2 YSYEKL.

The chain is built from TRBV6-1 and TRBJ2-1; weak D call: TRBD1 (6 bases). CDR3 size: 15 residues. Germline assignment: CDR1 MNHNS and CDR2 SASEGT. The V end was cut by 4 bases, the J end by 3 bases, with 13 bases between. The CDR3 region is CASSGGQGIYNEQFF. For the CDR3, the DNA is TGTGCCAGCAGTGGGGGGCAGGGCATCTACAATGAGCAGTTCTTC.

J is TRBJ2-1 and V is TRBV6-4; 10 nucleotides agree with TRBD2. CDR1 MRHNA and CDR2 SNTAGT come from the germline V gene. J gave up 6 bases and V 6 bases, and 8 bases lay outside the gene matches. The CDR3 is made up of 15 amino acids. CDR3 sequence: CASSVLAGPSNEQFF. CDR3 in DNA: TGTGCCAGCAGCGTACTAGCGGGACCGAGCAATGAGCAGTTCTTC.

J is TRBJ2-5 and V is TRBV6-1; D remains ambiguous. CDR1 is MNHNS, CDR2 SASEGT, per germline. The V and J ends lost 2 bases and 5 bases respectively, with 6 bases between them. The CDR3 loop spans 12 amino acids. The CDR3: CASSETRETQYF. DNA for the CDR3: TGTGCCAGCAGTGAAACCCGGGAGACCCAGTACTTC.

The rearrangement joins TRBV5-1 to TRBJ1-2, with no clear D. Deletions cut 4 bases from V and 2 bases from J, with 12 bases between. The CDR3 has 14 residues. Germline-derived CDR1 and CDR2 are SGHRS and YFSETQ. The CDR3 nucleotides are TGCGCCAGCAGCCGGGGTGGAGGGAACTATGGCTACACCTTC. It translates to CASSRGGGNYGYTF.

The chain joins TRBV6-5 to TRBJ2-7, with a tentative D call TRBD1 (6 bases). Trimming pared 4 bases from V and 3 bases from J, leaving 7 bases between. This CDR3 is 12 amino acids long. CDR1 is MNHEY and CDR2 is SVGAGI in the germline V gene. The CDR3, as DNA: TGTGCCAGCAGTTTGACAGGCTACGAGCAGTACTTC. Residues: CASSLTGYEQYF.